This TCR beta chain was profiled in a study of T-cell reconstitution after alpha-beta-depleted transplantation in children. A library of TCRbeta sequences, prepared with unique molecular identifiers, was generated. MiXCR, run by TCRdb on the PCR reads, gives a single entry per CDR3 protein. The table includes about 260,000 distinct CDR3 sequences, approximately 10% detected once. Whole-study results and caveats: Reported findings indicate that, about two months after transplant, alpha-beta T cells came from several hundred expanded clones, which were derived from non-depleted graft cells. Some patients owed their high day-60 TCRbeta diversity to surviving recipient T cells and thymic progenitors. From newly produced T cells came most of the T-cell counts and diversity one year after transplant.

The sample holds many counts of this clonotype. The antigen is undetermined. Germline is not matched at one junction end, which may reflect a read error. CDR3 size: 16 residues. Germline CDR1 ENHRY, CDR2 SYGVKD. This clonotype originated in a male patient aged 2-15 years who had a stem cell transplant for chronic granulomatous disease, so the T cells may come from the graft donor. This specimen consisted of peripheral blood, obtained 180 days after TCRalphabeta/CD19-depleted stem cell transplant. The chain carries TRBV10-3 and TRBJ2-6; D is possibly TRBD1 (5 bases). The CDR3 DNA is TGTGCCATCAGTGTGGCGGTGAGCTCTGGGGCCAACATCCTGACTTTC. Its protein is CAISVAVSSGANILTF.